Below, 27 T cell receptor beta chains from the same sample are listed, as sequenced in a study of PD-L1 blockade in urothelial cancer. TCRdb's copy holds only in-frame clones and misses some; the assay was immunoSEQ multiplex PCR. Among more than 40,000 clones listed, around 88% were seen once. This sample comprised PBMCs, obtained around atezolizumab (anti-PD-L1) treatment. These receptors originate from a man between 60 and 75 years old with urothelial cancer.

The V and J genes are TRBV7-3 and TRBJ1-1; D may be TRBD1 (5 bases). The CDR3 has 14 residues. V was shortened by 5 bases and J by 3 bases, with 13 bases between the two germline ends. Germline loops: CDR1 SGHTA, CDR2 FQGTGA. CDR3 in amino acids: CASSPVGADTEAFF. In nucleotides, the CDR3 is TGTGCCAGCAGCCCCGTTGGGGCGGACACTGAAGCTTTCTTT.

This clone was seen a handful of times. The rearrangement uses TRBV30 and TRBJ2-3; D possibly corresponds to TRBD2 (5 bases). V shed 0 bases and J shed 5 bases, with 12 bases lying between them. Germline V lookup: CDR1 GTSNPN, CDR2 SVGIG (reference sequence). The CDR3 spans 14 residues. CDR3 bases: TGTGCCTGGAGTGTATATCGGGGTGTAGATACGCAGTATTTT. It specifies CAWSVYRGVDTQYF.

The rearrangement links TRBV7-6 to TRBJ2-2; TRBD2 is a possible D gene (6 bases). CDR3 length: 16 amino acids. Germline V gene lookup returns CDR1 SGHVS and CDR2 FNYEAQ. V was shortened by 4 bases and J by 4 bases, with 16 bases between the two germline ends. CDR3 bases: TGTGCCAGCAGCTCCCAGGGAGGATGGGGCACCGGGGAGCTGTTTTTT. Protein: CASSSQGGWGTGELFF.

The chain couples TRBV30 to TRBJ1-1; tentative D call: TRBD1 (5 bases). Germline CDR1 reads GTSNPN; CDR2 reads SVGIG (reference sequence). Trimming took 3 bases from V and 8 from J, leaving 10 bases between them. The CDR3 runs to 11 residues. This chain's CDR3 is CAWRRQSEAFF. The CDR3 DNA sequence: TGTGCCTGGAGGAGACAGTCCGAAGCTTTCTTT.

Points on this clone: At one end the junction does not follow the germline gene, possibly because of a read error. The CDR3 region is CAISESASGSYNGQFF. Written as DNA, the CDR3 is TGTGCCATCAGTGAGTCGGCTAGCGGGAGCTACAATGGGCAGTTCTTC. The chain recombines TRBV10-3 with TRBJ2-1; 10 nucleotides agree with TRBD2. Germline CDR1 ENHRY, CDR2 SYGVKD. The CDR3 sequence is 16 residues long.

The genes are TRBV29-1 and TRBJ2-7; TRBD2 is a possible D gene (7 bases). Trimming left V 3 bases short and J 1 base short, with 13 bases between. This CDR3 region has 14 residues. Looked up from germline, CDR1 is SQVTM and CDR2 is ANQGSEA. CDR3 region: CSVEGLQGSYEQYF. The CDR3 DNA reads TGCAGCGTTGAGGGACTACAGGGTTCCTACGAGCAGTACTTC.

The V and J genes are TRBV18 and TRBJ2-7; 10 bases match TRBD1. The CDR3 covers 15 residues. Germline CDR1 and CDR2: KGHSH and LQKENI. V lost 6 bases to trimming and J lost 2 bases; unmatched junction nucleotides: 7. CDR3 residues: CASSLTGTGAYEQYF. DNA of the CDR3: TGTGCCAGCTCTCTTACCGGGACAGGGGCCTACGAGCAGTACTTC.

The CDR3 sequence: CASSYRLADPYEQYF. CDR3 DNA sequence: TGTGCCAGCAGTTATCGACTAGCGGACCCCTACGAGCAGTACTTC. The V call is TRBV6-5, the J call TRBJ2-7, with TRBD2 matching 9 bases. The CDR3 contains 15 residues. Germline V gene data show CDR1 as MNHEY and CDR2 as SVGAGI. J gave up 2 bases and V 3 bases, and 5 bases lay outside the gene matches.

The rearrangement links TRBV19 to TRBJ1-2, with D unresolved. This CDR3 region has 13 residues. The V and J ends lost 5 bases and 7 bases respectively, with 14 bases between them. Germline CDR1 is LNHDA and CDR2 is SQIVND (reference sequence). CDR3 nucleotides: TGTGCCAGTAGTCCCCCCTACGGTGTTGGCTACACCTTC. The encoded protein is CASSPPYGVGYTF.

The chain carries TRBV29-1 and TRBJ2-7; TRBD2 aligns across 7 bases. This CDR3 has 15 residues. Looked up from germline, CDR1 is SQVTM and CDR2 is ANQGSEA. Trimming at V came to 0 bases and at J to 2 bases, leaving 7 bases not matched to a gene. The CDR3 sequence: CSVEDVRELTYEQYF. The CDR3 nucleotides are TGCAGCGTTGAAGATGTGCGGGAGCTTACCTACGAGCAGTACTTC.

The chain employs TRBV30 and TRBJ2-7; 12 bases map to TRBD1. With 1 base clipped from V and 2 bases from J, the junction kept 6 bases outside the gene matches. The CDR3 sequence is 16 residues long. The germline V gene encodes CDR1 GTSNPN and CDR2 SVGIG (reference sequence). This CDR3 reads CAWSGDRGPPPYEQYF. The CDR3 nucleotides read TGTGCCTGGAGTGGGGACAGGGGGCCTCCTCCCTACGAGCAGTACTTC.

The chain has TRBV7-8 and TRBJ1-6, with 8 bases fitting TRBD1. CDR1 is SGHVS and CDR2 is FQNEAQ in the germline V gene. The CDR3 has 19 amino acids. Trimming took 4 bases from V and 8 from J; bases not matched to a gene: 19. CDR3 protein: CASSSSGQGKGRWYSPLHF. CDR3 in DNA: TGTGCCAGCAGCTCCTCCGGACAGGGAAAAGGCAGATGGTATTCACCCCTCCACTTT.

The chain has TRBV4-3 and TRBJ1-3; 8 positions match TRBD1. CDR1 is LGHNA and CDR2 is YSLEER in the germline V gene. The CDR3 runs to 18 residues. With 1 base clipped from V and 2 bases from J, the junction kept 10 bases outside the gene matches. The CDR3 bases are TGCGCCAGCAGCCAAGCCCCGGGACAGGATCGTCCTGGAAACACCATATATTTT. Translation: CASSQAPGQDRPGNTIYF.

V usage is TRBV7-2 and J usage is TRBJ2-5; D is possibly TRBD1 (6 bases). Per germline, CDR1 SGHTA and CDR2 FQGNSA. Deletions cut 5 bases from V and 5 bases from J, with 18 bases between. This CDR3 has 15 amino acids. Here the CDR3 DNA reads TGTGCCAGCAGCCAAGGGGGTGAAGTGTTGGAGACCCAGTACTTC. Translating it yields CASSQGGEVLETQYF. Full variable domain (rest looked up from reference TRBV7-2 and TRBJ2-5): GAGVSQSPSNKVTEKGKDVELRCDPISGHTALYWYRQSLGQGLEFLIYFQGNSAPDKSGLPSDRFSAERTGGSVSTLTIQRTQQEDSAVYLCASSQGGEVLETQYFGPGTRLLVL.

This clone has just a few counts. V usage is TRBV7-6 and J usage is TRBJ1-1, with D perhaps matching TRBD1 (6 bases). Trimming took off 0 bases at V and 0 bases at J, with 8 bases between the two ends. Germline V lookup: CDR1 SGHVS, CDR2 FNYEAQ. This CDR3 spans 15 amino acids. CDR3 nucleotide sequence: TGTGCCAGCAGCTTAGCGGGGGGGCTGAACACTGAAGCTTTCTTT. Its translation is CASSLAGGLNTEAFF.

The gene calls are TRBV6-5 and TRBJ1-2; the match to TRBD1 covers 8 bases. CDR3 size: 15 residues. The V segment lost 5 bases and the J segment 5 bases; nucleotides outside the gene matches: 10. Per germline, CDR1 MNHEY and CDR2 SVGAGI. The CDR3 DNA sequence: TGTGCCAGCAGTAATCAGGGGGCGATACGGTATGGCTACACCTTC. Protein sequence: CASSNQGAIRYGYTF.

This sequence joins TRBV29-1 and TRBJ2-1; 7 bases are shared with TRBD2. This CDR3 contains 12 residues. V lost 6 bases and J lost 3; bases outside the gene matches: 2. From germline, CDR1 is SQVTM and CDR2 ANQGSEA. CDR3 sequence (DNA): TGCAGCGTGGGAGGGAACTACAATGAGCAGTTCTTC. Protein product: CSVGGNYNEQFF.

The chain carries TRBV4-1 and TRBJ1-4; tentatively, D is TRBD1 (5 bases). From germline, CDR1 is MGHRA and CDR2 YSYEKL. The germline V and J ends were trimmed by 3 bases and 3 bases, with 11 bases remaining between them. The CDR3 runs 15 residues. CDR3 DNA: TGCGCCAGCAGCCAGGACGGGGGTTCTAATGAAAAACTGTTTTTT. Translated, it gives CASSQDGGSNEKLFF.

Only a few counts were recorded for this clone. V usage is TRBV30 and J usage is TRBJ1-1, with a tentative D call TRBD1 (5 bases). The germline gives CDR1 GTSNPN, CDR2 SVGIG (reference sequence). The CDR3 consists of 13 residues. Trimming took off 0 bases at V and 5 bases at J, with 10 bases between the two ends. The CDR3 sequence: CAWSVRGRTEAFF. CDR3 DNA sequence: TGTGCCTGGAGTGTAAGGGGAAGGACTGAAGCTTTCTTT.

The chain recombines TRBV7-9 with TRBJ2-7, with 10 bases fitting TRBD1. CDR3 length: 13 residues. J was trimmed by 4 bases and V by 6 bases; bases with no gene match: 3. Germline V gives CDR1 SEHNR, CDR2 FQNEAQ (reference sequence). The CDR3 DNA follows: TGTGCCAGCAGAGGGACAGGGGCGTACGAGCAGTACTTC. Protein: CASRGTGAYEQYF.

The V call is TRBV7-3, the J call TRBJ2-3; 9 nucleotides line up with TRBD2. Germline CDR1 reads SGHTA; CDR2 reads FQGTGA. This CDR3 spans 15 amino acids. The trim removed 0 bases at V and 3 bases at J, leaving 1 base unmatched. The CDR3 sequence is CASSLTSGRTDTQYF. CDR3 sequence (DNA): TGTGCCAGCAGCTTAACTAGCGGGAGAACAGATACGCAGTATTTT.

This rearrangement joins TRBV7-6 to TRBJ2-3; D gene unclear. Between the trimmed V and J ends, which lost 3 bases and 4 bases, there was a span of 8 bases. This CDR3 has 13 amino acids. In germline, CDR1 is SGHVS, CDR2 FNYEAQ. The CDR3 DNA reads as TGTGCCAGCAGCTTTTACCGGGCAGATACGCAGTATTTT. This translates into CASSFYRADTQYF.

V gene TRBV29-1 combines with J gene TRBJ1-3, with TRBD1 matching 9 bases. Germline V gene sequence: CDR1 SQVTM, CDR2 ANQGSEA. This CDR3 spans 13 amino acids. Trimming cost V 5 bases and J 2 bases; bases outside gene matches: 1. CDR3 bases: TGCAGCGTTAGACAGGGGGCTGGAAACACCATATATTTT. This gives the protein CSVRQGAGNTIYF.

This chain uses TRBV11-1 with TRBJ2-7; TRBD2 matches 14 bases. The germline V gene has CDR1 SGHAT and CDR2 FQDESV (reference sequence). The CDR3 runs to 13 residues. V trimming: 7 bases; J trimming: 7 bases; junction bases outside the gene matches: 3. CDR3 DNA: TGTGCCAGCACGGGACTAGCGGGAGTTGAGCAGTACTTC. Translating it yields CASTGLAGVEQYF.

V and J are TRBV13 and TRBJ2-1, with 8 bases aligning to TRBD2. Germline lookup yields CDR1 PRHDT and CDR2 FYEKMQ (reference sequence). V lost 2 bases, J lost 4 bases, and 7 bases stayed unmatched. The CDR3 is 16 amino acids. The CDR3 loop reads CASSLIAGLLYNEQFF. The CDR3 DNA reads TGTGCCAGCAGCTTAATAGCGGGGCTACTTTACAATGAGCAGTTCTTC.

The chain employs TRBV18 and TRBJ2-3; D remains ambiguous. The CDR3 extends over 13 amino acids. V was clipped by 3 bases and J by 0 bases, with 4 bases between them. The V gene's germline CDR1 is KGHSH and CDR2 LQKENI. The CDR3 DNA sequence: TGTGCCAGCTCACCCCCTAGCACAGATACGCAGTATTTT. Its translation is CASSPPSTDTQYF.

This clone was seen more than once but under ten times. This rearrangement joins TRBV11-3 to TRBJ2-2; TRBD1 aligns across 7 bases. V gave up 4 bases and J gave up 6 bases; unmatched junction bases: 5. The CDR3 sequence is 14 residues long. CDR1 and CDR2 from the germline V gene are SGHNT and YENEEA. Here the CDR3 reads CASSSTGFAGELFF. As DNA, the CDR3 is TGTGCCAGCAGCTCGACAGGGTTCGCCGGGGAGCTGTTTTTT.